This entry concerns a single T cell receptor (beta chain). Methods used by the authors: Researchers report that nucleated cell counts were estimated from reference gene primer amplification. Using immunoSEQ multiplex PCR, the repertoire was profiled, and TCRdb retains in-frame clones only, with some absent. The V and J calls and the clone size are those of that table, but D and trimming were determined from the DNA. The data contain about 61,000 clones, around 77% of them singletons. This record comes from a study of blood T cell repertoires in COVID-19. Study-level background: Whether acute or convalescent, the COVID-19 samples came from the United States, Italy and Spain. PBMCs, B-cell-depleted T cells, or T cells provided the cDNA or gDNA that made up the material.

CDR3 length: 14 amino acids. Looked up from germline, CDR1 is SNHLY and CDR2 is FYNNEI. V lost 3 bases and J lost 10, with 18 bases in between. J is TRBJ1-1 and V is TRBV2; D is unclear. The receptor was derived from a man at least 80 years old with active or convalescent COVID-19. Sequencing was performed on peripheral blood. Written as DNA, the CDR3 is TGTGCCAGCAGTGATGGGTGGGCCCCCAACGGAGCTTTCTTT. Encoded protein: CASSDGWAPNGAFF.